This T cell receptor (beta chain) was retrieved from a study of blood T cell repertoires in COVID-19. Study information: T cells, B-cell-depleted T cells, or PBMCs provided the cDNA or gDNA that served as material.

As processed by the authors: Reference gene primer amplification gave estimated nucleated cell counts. The assay was immunoSEQ multiplex PCR, and TCRdb's table has in-frame clones only and misses some. V, J and clone size are taken as reported in that table, and D and trimming were inferred from the DNA itself. In the table there are roughly 230,000 clones, under 90% of which are singletons. The CDR3 spans 15 residues. CDR1 is SGHRS and CDR2 is YFSETQ in the germline V gene. The trim removed 4 bases at V and 4 bases at J, leaving 6 bases unmatched. In its sample, this clone was seen once. The V gene is TRBV5-1, the J gene TRBJ1-2; TRBD1 aligns across 11 bases. The TCR originated in a woman older than 75 with acute or convalescent COVID-19. Sequenced: peripheral blood. CDR3 residues: CASSEGQGVGYGYTF. Here the CDR3 DNA reads TGCGCCAGCAGCGAGGGACAGGGGGTAGGCTATGGCTACACCTTC.